These T cell receptor beta chains were read from a single sample in a study of identical twins. MiXCR, run by TCRdb on the 5' RACE reads, gives a single entry per CDR3 protein. The sample gives 700,000 or so distinct CDR3 sequences, 8.6% of which show up once; 0.75% to 1% is in the top ten. These same records also appear under a second study, on yellow fever vaccine responses in identical twins.

The sequencing sample was made of PBMCs. These receptors all stem from a young woman in good health. Both conserved end residues are part of each CDR3. A D gene is named only where the DNA matches it firmly. Size tells how often a clone was seen (once, few, many) or the class of an expanded clone, and some rows leave it out.

j_call: TRBJ2-1; v_call: TRBV6-1; clone_size: NA; d_call: TRBD2; cdr3_nt: TGTGCCAGCATGTATGGTAGCGGGATAAACAATGAGCAGTTCTTC; cdr3_aa: CASMYGSGINNEQFF
j_call: TRBJ2-7; v_call: TRBV27; clone_size: NA; d_call: NA; cdr3_nt: TGTGCCAGCAGTTTGGAAAGGGACTACGAGCAGTACTTC; cdr3_aa: CASSLERDYEQYF
j_call: TRBJ1-1; v_call: TRBV5-1; clone_size: many; d_call: NA; cdr3_nt: TGCGCCAGCAGCGTGGCGGAGAACACTGAAGCTTTCTTT; cdr3_aa: CASSVAENTEAFF
j_call: TRBJ2-5; v_call: TRBV29-1; clone_size: NA; d_call: TRBD2; cdr3_nt: TGCAGCGTTGGGGAGGGAACGACCCAGTACTTC; cdr3_aa: CSVGEGTTQYF
j_call: TRBJ2-7; v_call: TRBV28; clone_size: few; d_call: TRBD1; cdr3_nt: TGTGCCAGCAGTAATGGGGACAGAGCCTACGAGCAGTACTTC; cdr3_aa: CASSNGDRAYEQYF
j_call: TRBJ2-7; v_call: TRBV18; clone_size: few; d_call: NA; cdr3_nt: TGTGCCAGCTCACCATCGCCAGGGATCGAGCAGTACTTC; cdr3_aa: CASSPSPGIEQYF
j_call: TRBJ2-7; v_call: TRBV4-2; clone_size: NA; d_call: NA; cdr3_nt: TGTGCCAGCAGCCAAGGATGGGGTGGGACAACAACCTACGAGCAGTACTTC; cdr3_aa: CASSQGWGGTTTYEQYF
j_call: TRBJ2-5; v_call: TRBV12-5; clone_size: NA; d_call: NA; cdr3_nt: TGTGCTAGTGGTTTGGACAGGGAGCAAGAGACCCAGTACTTC; cdr3_aa: CASGLDREQETQYF
j_call: TRBJ2-5; v_call: TRBV29-1; clone_size: many; d_call: NA; cdr3_nt: TGCAGCGTCGCCAGAGAAGAGACCCAGTACTTC; cdr3_aa: CSVAREETQYF
j_call: TRBJ2-1; v_call: TRBV5-6; clone_size: NA; d_call: NA; cdr3_nt: TGTGCCAGCAGCTTTCTAGCGAACTACAATGAGCAGTTCTTC; cdr3_aa: CASSFLANYNEQFF
j_call: TRBJ2-1; v_call: TRBV10-2; clone_size: NA; d_call: TRBD2; cdr3_nt: TGCGCCAGCAGTTCAGACGGGACTAGCGGAGGAAAGTCCATCTTC; cdr3_aa: CASSSDGTSGGKSIF
j_call: TRBJ2-7; v_call: TRBV7-9; clone_size: NA; d_call: TRBD1; cdr3_nt: TGTGCCAGCAGCCACCGGGACAGGAGCTCCTACGAGCAGTACTTC; cdr3_aa: CASSHRDRSSYEQYF
j_call: TRBJ2-7; v_call: TRBV7-2; clone_size: NA; d_call: TRBD1; cdr3_nt: TGTGCCAGCAGCCAGGGACAGGGGGGGTCTCACGAGCAGTACTTC; cdr3_aa: CASSQGQGGSHEQYF
j_call: TRBJ1-4; v_call: TRBV7-3; clone_size: NA; d_call: TRBD1; cdr3_nt: TGTGCCAGCAGCTTAAACAGGGGTGATGAAAAACTGTTTTTT; cdr3_aa: CASSLNRGDEKLFF
j_call: TRBJ2-7; v_call: TRBV18; clone_size: NA; d_call: NA; cdr3_nt: TGTGCCAGCTCACCTGAGCGTCCGGGTTTAACCTACGAGCAGTACTTC; cdr3_aa: CASSPERPGLTYEQYF
j_call: TRBJ2-1; v_call: TRBV27; clone_size: NA; d_call: NA; cdr3_nt: TGTGCCAGCAGTTCCTCCGCTCGGTTGGTCGCCGACAATGAGCAGTTCTTC; cdr3_aa: CASSSSARLVADNEQFF
j_call: TRBJ2-3; v_call: TRBV4-3; clone_size: few; d_call: NA; cdr3_nt: TGCGCCAGCAGCCAAGCTGTTTTGGCAGATACGCAGTATTTT; cdr3_aa: CASSQAVLADTQYF
j_call: TRBJ2-1; v_call: TRBV2; clone_size: NA; d_call: NA; cdr3_nt: TGTGCCAGCAGTACTGGGGTCAATGAGCAGTTCTTC; cdr3_aa: CASSTGVNEQFF
j_call: TRBJ1-1; v_call: TRBV6-5; clone_size: few; d_call: NA; cdr3_nt: TGTGCCAGCAGTTACTCGTGGCAGGGTAACACTGAAGCTTTCTTT; cdr3_aa: CASSYSWQGNTEAFF
j_call: TRBJ2-4; v_call: TRBV5-5; clone_size: NA; d_call: NA; cdr3_nt: TGTGCCAGCAGCTTACAGGATAACATTCAGTACTTC; cdr3_aa: CASSLQDNIQYF
j_call: TRBJ2-3; v_call: TRBV28; clone_size: NA; d_call: NA; cdr3_nt: TGTGCCAGCAGGGTCGGGACTGTCACAGATACGCAGTATTTT; cdr3_aa: CASRVGTVTDTQYF
j_call: TRBJ2-1; v_call: TRBV20-1; clone_size: few; d_call: NA; cdr3_nt: TGCAGTGTCGTAAGGCAGACCTCCTACAATGAGCAGTTCTTC; cdr3_aa: CSVVRQTSYNEQFF
j_call: TRBJ2-7; v_call: TRBV14; clone_size: few; d_call: TRBD1; cdr3_nt: TGTGCCAGCAGCCGAACACAGGGGGCTGGCCCCTACGAGCAGTACTTC; cdr3_aa: CASSRTQGAGPYEQYF
j_call: TRBJ2-7; v_call: TRBV18; clone_size: many; d_call: TRBD1; cdr3_nt: TGTGCCAGCTCACCTGGACAGGCCCTCTCCTACGAGCAGTACTTC; cdr3_aa: CASSPGQALSYEQYF
j_call: TRBJ2-7; v_call: TRBV6-5; clone_size: many; d_call: TRBD1; cdr3_nt: TGTGCCAGCAGTTATTCCGGGACAGGCGATTCCTACGAGCAGTACTTC; cdr3_aa: CASSYSGTGDSYEQYF
j_call: TRBJ2-5; v_call: TRBV29-1; clone_size: NA; d_call: TRBD1; cdr3_nt: TGCAGCGTTGAAGGGACAGGGACGGGAAGGGAGACCCAGTACTTC; cdr3_aa: CSVEGTGTGRETQYF
j_call: TRBJ2-1; v_call: TRBV4-3; clone_size: NA; d_call: TRBD1; cdr3_nt: TGCGCCAGCAGCCAATTCGCAATGGACAGGGTCTACAATGAGCAGTTCTTC; cdr3_aa: CASSQFAMDRVYNEQFF